These 14 T cell receptor beta chains came from one sample sequenced in a study of cytomegalovirus exposure and HLA in healthy donors. Use of 60 Vbeta and 13 Jbeta primers characterized the PCR. The data were produced by immunoSEQ multiplex PCR, yet TCRdb's version contains in-frame clones alone and is incomplete. Listed are about 150,000 clones; around 1.5% falls within the top ten. The specimen sequenced was PBMCs. The receptor set was obtained from a woman between 50 and 59 years old in good health and CMV-seronegative.

This rearrangement joins TRBV6-5 to TRBJ2-7, with 10 bases matching TRBD1. Germline CDR1 reads MNHEY; CDR2 reads SVGAGI. The CDR3 is made up of 14 amino acids. V trimming: 4 bases; J trimming: 5 bases; junction bases outside the gene matches: 5. CDR3 sequence reads: CASSLGQGRNEQYF. In nucleotides, the CDR3 is TGTGCCAGCAGTTTGGGACAGGGGAGGAACGAGCAGTACTTC.

The rearrangement joins TRBV7-9 to TRBJ1-5; TRBD1 agrees at 8 bases. V lost 1 base to trimming and J lost 3 bases; unmatched junction nucleotides: 2. The CDR3 spans 15 residues. Germline lookup yields CDR1 SEHNR and CDR2 FQNEAQ (reference sequence). Written as DNA, the CDR3 is TGTGCCAGCAGCTTAGGGACAGGGTTCAATCAGCCCCAGCATTTT. It codes for CASSLGTGFNQPQHF.

The chain links TRBV19 to TRBJ1-5; a possible D gene is TRBD1 (6 bases). The CDR3 has 14 residues. The V gene's germline CDR1 is LNHDA and CDR2 SQIVND (reference sequence). V was clipped by 7 bases and J by 3 bases, with 13 bases between them. This chain's CDR3 is CASTATGNNQPQHF. The CDR3 DNA reads TGTGCCAGTACCGCTACAGGGAACAATCAGCCCCAGCATTTT.

The rearrangement uses TRBV6-1 and TRBJ2-2, with a tentative D call TRBD2 (5 bases). CDR1 MNHNS and CDR2 SASEGT come from the germline V gene. Between the trimmed V and J ends, which lost 2 bases and 7 bases, there was a span of 14 bases. The CDR3 runs 15 residues. The chain's CDR3 is CASSEWRSRGGELFF. The CDR3 DNA reads as TGTGCCAGCAGTGAATGGAGGTCTCGAGGCGGGGAGCTGTTTTTT.

The chain couples TRBV4-1 to TRBJ2-2, with 9 bases aligning to TRBD1. The junction had 2 bases not matched to a gene; V was cut back by 2 bases and J by 1 base. Germline loops: CDR1 MGHRA, CDR2 YSYEKL. The CDR3 is 16 residues long. This chain's CDR3 is CASSQKDRGNTGELFF. The CDR3 DNA sequence: TGCGCCAGCAGCCAAAAGGACAGGGGGAACACCGGGGAGCTGTTTTTT.

V gene TRBV4-1 combines with J gene TRBJ2-2; TRBD1 aligns across 7 bases. The CDR3 spans 16 residues. The V gene's germline CDR1 is MGHRA and CDR2 YSYEKL. The V and J ends lost 2 bases and 2 bases, in that order; junction bases with no gene match: 5. The chain's CDR3 is CASSQYTGDNTGELFF. CDR3 bases: TGCGCCAGCAGCCAATATACAGGGGACAACACCGGGGAGCTGTTTTTT.

V is TRBV27 and J is TRBJ1-1; 7 bases fit TRBD1. V gave up 6 bases and J gave up 6 bases; unmatched junction bases: 7. This CDR3 spans 13 amino acids. Germline CDR1 MNHEY, CDR2 SMNVEV (reference sequence). CDR3 in amino acids: CASREDRFSEAFF. The CDR3, as DNA: TGTGCCAGCAGGGAGGACAGGTTTTCTGAAGCTTTCTTT.

The chain links TRBV4-3 to TRBJ2-6; no definite D call. Germline CDR1 is LGHNA and CDR2 is YSLEER. The CDR3 loop spans 16 amino acids. Trimming shortened V by 2 bases and J by 4 bases, and 12 bases separated the two germline ends. The CDR3 bases are TGCGCCAGCAGCCAAAATCCGGGTTCCGGGGCCAACGTCCTGACTTTC. Amino acids: CASSQNPGSGANVLTF.

This chain connects TRBV7-9 to TRBJ1-1; D unresolved. Germline V gene lookup returns CDR1 SEHNR and CDR2 FQNEAQ (reference sequence). The V gene lost 6 bases and the J gene lost 2 bases, with 10 bases spanning the gap. CDR3 length equals 13 residues. The CDR3 is CASSLQINTEAFF. The CDR3 nucleotides read TGTGCCAGCAGTTTACAGATTAACACTGAAGCTTTCTTT.

The chain links TRBV7-3 to TRBJ1-1; 9 nucleotides agree with TRBD1. The CDR3 loop spans 16 amino acids. CDR1 and CDR2 (germline): SGHTA, FQGTGA. V lost 0 bases and J lost 5; bases outside the gene matches: 7. The CDR3 protein is CASSLTGDRVLTEAFF. The CDR3 region has the DNA TGTGCCAGCAGCTTAACGGGGGACAGGGTATTGACTGAAGCTTTCTTT.

The rearrangement links TRBV19 to TRBJ2-7, with D maybe TRBD1 (6 bases). The germline gives CDR1 LNHDA, CDR2 SQIVND (reference sequence). Trimming removed 3 bases from V and 0 bases from J, with 9 bases in between. The CDR3 consists of 14 residues. In DNA, the CDR3 is TGTGCCAGTAGTATGGGCAGGGGCTCCTACGAGCAGTACTTC. Protein: CASSMGRGSYEQYF.

J is TRBJ1-2 and V is TRBV7-2; 8 bases are shared with TRBD1. The CDR3 is 17 residues long. Germline V gene data show CDR1 as SGHTA and CDR2 as FQGNSA. V was clipped by 0 bases and J by 4 bases; unmatched bases: 10. CDR3 in DNA: TGTGCCAGCAGCTTAGCCGTCTCACAGGGGGGGAGCTATGGCTACACCTTC. Protein product: CASSLAVSQGGSYGYTF.

DNA of the CDR3: TGCAGCGCGACAGGGGCGGGCACTGAAGCTTTCTTT. Protein: CSATGAGTEAFF. J is TRBJ1-1 and V is TRBV29-1; 8 positions match TRBD1. This CDR3 has 12 amino acids. Germline V gives CDR1 SQVTM, CDR2 ANQGSEA. V gave up 7 bases and J gave up 4 bases; unmatched junction bases: 5.

This chain links TRBV9 with TRBJ2-3; the match to TRBD2 covers 9 bases. The CDR3 extends over 15 amino acids. V shed 0 bases, J shed 2 bases, and the junction held 1 base outside the gene matches. In germline, CDR1 is SGDLS, CDR2 YYNGEE. The CDR3 here is CASSVASGTTDTQYF. CDR3 coding DNA: TGTGCCAGCAGCGTAGCTAGCGGGACCACAGATACGCAGTATTTT.